The sequence of this T cell receptor beta chain was determined in a study of blood T cell repertoires in COVID-19. Participant ages covered about 18 to 90 years across 24 US areas. Repertoires were generated with immunoSEQ multiplex PCR, while TCRdb's copy carries only in-frame clones and drops some. The sample has under 150,000 clones, around four fifths seen once; the top ten hold around 6.2%. Input material: PBMCs or T cells enriched from blood (not recorded which). The TCR originated in a woman between 35 and 50 years old who had recovered from COVID-19.

CDR3 in amino acids: CASSQGPGQGAAGYTF. CDR3 nucleotide sequence: TGCGCCAGCAGCCAAGGACCGGGACAGGGTGCCGCTGGCTACACCTTC. The gene calls are TRBV5-1 and TRBJ1-2, with TRBD1 identical over 9 bases. V shed 4 bases and J 7 bases; nucleotides not matched to a gene: 14. This CDR3 comprises 16 residues. The V gene's germline CDR1 is SGHRS and CDR2 YFSETQ.